The TCR beta chain under discussion was sequenced for a study of cytomegalovirus exposure and HLA in healthy donors. The study's findings and limits: In a later analysis, HLA-associated beta chains showed higher expansion and lower generation probabilities than comparable chains. More than 15,000 TCR beta sequences were associated with HLA alleles at 0.05 false discovery rate in a later analysis. According to an earlier analysis, most TCR beta V segments yielded productive rearrangements about 90% or about 30% of the time. Reports credit the classifier with highly specific, highly sensitive diagnosis of cytomegalovirus status.

13 Jbeta primers and 60 Vbeta primers were used for the PCR. This table comes from immunoSEQ multiplex PCR, and its TCRdb copy is limited to in-frame clones, with some not included. Of about 160,000 clones detected, around 80% appear once; the ten largest clones hold 5% to 7%. CDR3 length equals 18 residues. Germline V gene data show CDR1 as LGHNA and CDR2 as YNFKEQ. The trim removed 0 bases at V and 0 bases at J, leaving 5 bases unmatched. This clone was found once. No antigen is known for it. This clonotype was sampled from a man aged 45-65 years in good health and CMV-seropositive. This sequence joins TRBV4-2 and TRBJ2-7; 13 nucleotides align to TRBD2. Sequencing input: PBMCs. The CDR3 reads CASSQDRGLAGSSYEQYF. DNA of the CDR3: TGTGCCAGCAGCCAAGATAGGGGACTAGCGGGGAGCTCCTACGAGCAGTACTTC.